One sample yielded the 19 T cell receptor beta chains listed below, sequenced in a study of neoadjuvant anti-PD-1 for oral cavity cancer. TCRdb's copy holds only in-frame clones and misses some; the assay was immunoSEQ multiplex PCR. The sample carries about 15,000 clones, 55% to 75% recorded once. This sample comprised PBMCs, obtained before nivolumab (anti-PD-1) treatment. The source is a person aged 40-85 years with oral cavity squamous cell carcinoma.

This clone was seen only a few times. The chain uses TRBV2 and TRBJ2-1, with 7 bases that match TRBD1. V dropped 4 bases and J dropped 9; count of bases not matched to a gene: 12. Germline lookup yields CDR1 SNHLY and CDR2 FYNNEI. The CDR3 is made up of 15 amino acids. The CDR3 coding sequence is TGTGCCAGCAGTGCCGGGACAGTTTATCCTGGTGAGCAGTTCTTC. It translates to CASSAGTVYPGEQFF.

This chain uses TRBV7-2 with TRBJ2-2; 7 bases agree with TRBD1. Germline V gene sequence: CDR1 SGHTA, CDR2 FQGNSA. J gave up 6 bases and V 5 bases, and 3 bases lay outside the gene matches. The CDR3 is 13 residues long. The CDR3 is CASSQTGSGELFF. The CDR3 coding sequence is TGTGCCAGCAGCCAGACAGGGTCCGGGGAGCTGTTTTTT.

The genes are TRBV2 and TRBJ2-3; D remains unclear. CDR1 is SNHLY and CDR2 is FYNNEI in the germline V gene. The CDR3 covers 13 residues. Trimming left V 8 bases short and J 4 bases short, with 13 bases between. This chain's CDR3 is CASLVQVADTQYF. CDR3 bases: TGTGCCAGCTTGGTCCAGGTTGCAGATACGCAGTATTTT.

CDR3 coding DNA: TGCGCCAGCAGCTTGGATGCAGTAGCTATCTATGGCTACACCTTC. It translates to CASSLDAVAIYGYTF. The genes are TRBV5-1 and TRBJ1-2; D not certain. This CDR3 has 15 amino acids. Germline lookup yields CDR1 SGHRS and CDR2 YFSETQ. The V and J ends lost 0 bases and 4 bases respectively, with 13 bases between them.

The genes are TRBV6-5 and TRBJ2-5, with D unresolved. The CDR3 has 14 amino acids. The V gene's germline CDR1 is MNHEY and CDR2 SVGAGI. V lost 5 bases and J lost 1, with 11 bases in between. The CDR3 protein is CASSPKKGQETQYF. CDR3 sequence (DNA): TGTGCCAGCAGTCCAAAAAAGGGCCAAGAGACCCAGTACTTC.

The rearrangement uses TRBV14 and TRBJ2-5; 9 bases are shared with TRBD2. Germline V lookup: CDR1 SGHDN, CDR2 FVKESK. Trimming at V came to 1 base and at J to 4 bases, leaving 1 base not matched to a gene. The CDR3 spans 14 residues. The CDR3 coding sequence is TGTGCCAGCAGCCAAGCACTAGCGGGAGAGACCCAGTACTTC. The encoded protein is CASSQALAGETQYF.

The chain carries TRBV9 and TRBJ2-5; 10 nucleotides match TRBD2. Germline V CDR1 and CDR2: SGDLS, YYNGEE. Trimming removed 0 bases from V and 0 bases from J; junction bases left unmatched: 2. CDR3 length: 16 residues. Here the CDR3 reads CASSVALAGDQETQYF. DNA for the CDR3: TGTGCCAGCAGCGTAGCCCTAGCGGGAGACCAAGAGACCCAGTACTTC.

This clone showed up just a few times. The gene calls are TRBV27 and TRBJ1-2; 11 bases agree with TRBD1. The CDR3 sequence is 15 residues long. V was clipped by 6 bases and J by 4 bases; unmatched bases: 7. CDR1 is MNHEY and CDR2 is SMNVEV in the germline V gene (reference sequence). CDR3 sequence (DNA): TGTGCCAGCAGCATGGGGACAGGGGGTATCTATGGCTACACCTTC. Its translation: CASSMGTGGIYGYTF.

V and J are TRBV29-1 and TRBJ2-5; unclear D gene. The CDR3 contains 14 residues. In germline, CDR1 is SQVTM, CDR2 ANQGSEA. The V and J ends lost 0 bases and 5 bases respectively, with 13 bases between them. The CDR3 reads CSVEDPRGRETQYF. CDR3 DNA sequence: TGCAGCGTTGAAGATCCGCGCGGTCGGGAGACCCAGTACTTC.

This clone turned up a few times. V is TRBV27 and J is TRBJ2-7; 12 nucleotides match TRBD2. The CDR3 totals 15 residues. After removal of 5 bases from V and 5 bases from J, the junction contained 7 bases not matched to a gene. Germline-derived CDR1 and CDR2 are MNHEY and SMNVEV (reference sequence). CDR3 protein: CASSILAGGVNEQYF. CDR3 coding DNA: TGTGCCAGCAGTATCCTAGCGGGAGGGGTAAACGAGCAGTACTTC.

The chain joins TRBV4-1 to TRBJ1-1; no clear D gene. Germline CDR1 and CDR2: MGHRA and YSYEKL. V was trimmed by 0 bases and J by 4 bases, leaving 0 bases between them. The length of the CDR3 is 11 residues. The CDR3 nucleotides read TGCGCCAGCAGCCAAGACACTGAAGCTTTCTTT. Translated: CASSQDTEAFF.

This clone was observed a few times. This chain connects TRBV9 to TRBJ2-7; D is possibly TRBD1 or TRBD2 (5 bases each). CDR1 and CDR2 from the germline V gene are SGDLS and YYNGEE. The CDR3 covers 19 residues. Trimming stripped 4 bases from V and 2 bases from J, with 28 bases between. Here the CDR3 DNA reads TGTGCCAGCAGCCCCCAGAGGGGAAGGACACCTTCGAACCCCTACGAGCAGTACTTC. Encoded protein: CASSPQRGRTPSNPYEQYF.

Only a few counts were recorded for this clone. This rearrangement joins TRBV19 to TRBJ1-5; possible D gene TRBD1, 5 bases. The germline V gene has CDR1 LNHDA and CDR2 SQIVND (reference sequence). CDR3 length equals 15 residues. Trimming pared 5 bases from V and 0 bases from J, leaving 11 bases between. The CDR3 loop reads CASSFTGGSNQPQHF. DNA of the CDR3: TGTGCCAGTAGTTTCACAGGTGGTAGCAATCAGCCCCAGCATTTT. Full variable domain (missing parts from reference TRBV19 and TRBJ1-5): DGGITQSPKYLFRKEGQNVTLSCEQNLNHDAMYWYRQDPGQGLRLIYYSQIVNDFQKGDIAEGYSVSREKKESFPLTVTSAQKNPTAFYLCASSFTGGSNQPQHFGDGTRLSIL.

V gene TRBV4-2 combines with J gene TRBJ1-1; 11 bases match TRBD1. Germline trimming cut 4 bases from V and 5 bases from J; bases unmatched to any gene: 3. CDR3 length: 14 amino acids. From germline, CDR1 is LGHNA and CDR2 YNFKEQ. The chain's CDR3 is CASSLGTGGTEAFF. Written as DNA, the CDR3 is TGTGCCAGCAGCCTAGGGACAGGGGGGACTGAAGCTTTCTTT.

This clone was counted between two and nine times. The chain recombines TRBV5-4 with TRBJ1-2, with TRBD1 identical over 7 bases. V lost 3 bases and J lost 6; bases outside the gene matches: 5. Germline values: CDR1 SGHNT, CDR2 YYREEE (reference sequence). This CDR3 has 13 amino acids. Here the CDR3 DNA reads TGTGCCAGCAGCTCAAGGGGGCAAAATGGCTACACCTTC. It translates to CASSSRGQNGYTF.

The chain links TRBV7-2 to TRBJ2-1; 9 positions agree with TRBD2. J gave up 7 bases and V 6 bases, and 10 bases lay outside the gene matches. The CDR3 loop spans 15 amino acids. CDR1 is SGHTA, CDR2 FQGNSA, per germline. The CDR3 DNA sequence: TGTGCCAGCAGGCGAATTAGCGGGAGTAAAAATGAGCAGTTCTTC. This gives the protein CASRRISGSKNEQFF.

This chain connects TRBV6-5 to TRBJ2-1; 8 bases match TRBD1. In germline, CDR1 is MNHEY, CDR2 SVGAGI. With V trimmed by 4 bases and J by 3 bases, 5 bases remained unmatched. This CDR3 is built from 15 residues. CDR3 DNA sequence: TGTGCCAGCAGTTCCACCGGGACAGGCTACAATGAGCAGTTCTTC. Its protein product is CASSSTGTGYNEQFF.

The chain combines TRBV2 with TRBJ2-1; D ambiguous. There are 15 residues in the CDR3. Per the germline V gene, CDR1 is SNHLY and CDR2 is FYNNEI. V was pared by 6 bases and J by 6 bases, with 18 bases between. As DNA, the CDR3 is TGTGCCAGCAGGAGCGTTATCCCCACGGGCAATGAGCAGTTCTTC. It yields the protein CASRSVIPTGNEQFF.

A few counts support this clone. J is TRBJ2-2 and V is TRBV5-1; no clear D. CDR3 length: 14 amino acids. Germline loops: CDR1 SGHRS, CDR2 YFSETQ. V lost 0 bases, J lost 1 base, and 4 bases lay in between. CDR3 sequence: CASSLGGNTGELFF. The CDR3, as DNA: TGCGCCAGCAGCTTGGGAGGGAACACCGGGGAGCTGTTTTTT.